A single sample gave rise to the 3 T cell receptor beta chains below, sequenced in a study of blood T cell repertoires in COVID-19. The method was immunoSEQ multiplex PCR; TCRdb's version includes in-frame clones alone and lacks a portion of them. This repertoire shows about 150,000 clones, approximately 82% found once; its top ten account for around a fifth. Sequencing was carried out using peripheral blood. These receptors were obtained from a woman in her seventies who had recovered from COVID-19.

The V and J genes are TRBV5-6 and TRBJ1-1, with a tentative D call TRBD1 (5 bases). Germline V gene data show CDR1 as SGHDT and CDR2 as YYEEEE. V lost 4 bases, J lost 1 base, and 14 bases lay in between. The CDR3 contains 15 residues. The CDR3 protein is CASSPRRGGNTEAFF. The CDR3 coding sequence is TGTGCCAGCAGCCCCCGGAGGGGTGGGAACACTGAAGCTTTCTTT.

CDR3 bases: TGCGCCAGCAGCTTGGGTCAGGCCCAAGAGACCCAGTACTTC. Translating it yields CASSLGQAQETQYF. This chain connects TRBV5-1 to TRBJ2-5; no clear D. Germline V gene data show CDR1 as SGHRS and CDR2 as YFSETQ. V was shortened by 0 bases and J by 1 base, with 7 bases between the two germline ends. CDR3 length: 14 residues.

The rearrangement joins TRBV4-1 to TRBJ2-5; D possibly corresponds to TRBD2 (5 bases). Trimming took 3 bases from V and 2 from J, leaving 10 bases between them. CDR1 is MGHRA and CDR2 is YSYEKL in the germline V gene. This CDR3 has 14 amino acids. CDR3 DNA: TGCGCCAGCAGCCAGTGGGAGCGTCAAGAGACCCAGTACTTC. It codes for CASSQWERQETQYF.